Below, 26 T cell receptor beta chains from the same sample are listed, as sequenced in a study of regulatory T cells in long-lasting Graves disease. TCR beta libraries were built with iRepertoire HTBI primers and Arm-PCR of CDR3 regions. From the multiplex PCR reads, TCRdb called clonotypes with MiXCR, one entry per CDR3 protein. Counted here are about 440,000 distinct CDR3 sequences, 15% occurring once; the ten biggest clones make up approximately 15%. Regarding time point: newly diagnosed GD, antithyroid drugs for less than 3 months. Extracted RNA from PBMCs served as the source of the TCR library. The same sample was also studied in work on T cells in Graves' hyperthyroidism and ophthalmopathy.

Material: peripheral blood mononuclear cells (PBMCs), obtained at new diagnosis, from a patient treated with antithyroid drugs. The receptor source for this set is a woman aged 25 to 45 with Graves disease.

The V call is TRBV20-1, the J call TRBJ1-5, with D unresolved. The CDR3 totals 14 residues. From germline, CDR1 is DFQATT and CDR2 SNEGSKA (reference sequence). Trimming removed 0 bases from V and 4 bases from J, with 10 bases in between. DNA for the CDR3: TGCAGTGCTAGAGATGTGGGTCAAAATCAGCCCCAGCATTTT. Translating it yields CSARDVGQNQPQHF.

This clonotype was seen many times. The V call is TRBV3-1, the J call TRBJ2-5; 7 nucleotides align to TRBD1. Germline assignment: CDR1 LGHDT and CDR2 YNNKEL (reference sequence). The CDR3 is 16 amino acids. Germline trimming cut 3 bases from V and 5 bases from J; bases unmatched to any gene: 12. The CDR3 DNA sequence: TGTGCCAGCAGCCAGGGACAGCTGAACCTCGGCGAGACCCAGTACTTC. It encodes CASSQGQLNLGETQYF.

This clonotype has a count of ten or more. V gene TRBV3-1 combines with J gene TRBJ1-1; TRBD1 agrees at 7 bases. The germline gives CDR1 LGHDT, CDR2 YNNKEL (reference sequence). Trimming cost V 4 bases and J 5 bases; bases outside gene matches: 7. The CDR3 is made up of 14 amino acids. The CDR3 is CASSLGDSRTEAFF. Here the CDR3 DNA reads TGTGCCAGCAGCCTGGGGGACAGCCGGACTGAAGCTTTCTTT. The whole variable domain, filled in from reference TRBV3-1 and TRBJ1-1, reads DTAVSQTPKYLVTQMGNDKSIKCEQNLGHDTMYWYKQDSKKFLKIMFSYNNKELIINETVPNRFSPKSPDKAHLNLHINSLELGDSAVYFCASSLGDSRTEAFFGQGTRLTVV.

A word on this clonotype: The junction shows a germline mismatch at one end, possibly a read error. The chain joins TRBV7-7 to TRBJ2-2, with a possible D match to TRBD1 (6 bases). CDR1 and CDR2 (germline): SSHAT, FNYEAQ (reference sequence). The CDR3 runs 13 residues. As DNA, the CDR3 is TGTGCTAGCAGAGGACAGATCACCGGGGAGCTGTTTTTT. This translates into CASRGQITGELFF.

This clonotype was detected many times. This chain connects TRBV11-2 to TRBJ2-5, with TRBD2 identical over 8 bases. Germline trimming cut 7 bases from V and 3 bases from J; bases unmatched to any gene: 13. CDR1 and CDR2 from the germline V gene are SGHAT and FQNNGV. This CDR3 has 16 amino acids. The CDR3 region has the DNA TGTGCCAGCACCCTCGGGTACAGCGGGAGTAAAGAGACCCAGTACTTC. The encoded protein is CASTLGYSGSKETQYF. The full variable domain, its missing parts supplied by reference TRBV11-2 and TRBJ2-5, is EAGVAQSPRYKIIEKRQSVAFWCNPISGHATLYWYQQILGQGPKLLIQFQNNGVVDDSQLPKDRFSAERLKGVDSTLKIQPAKLEDSAVYLCASTLGYSGSKETQYFGPGTRLLVL.

This clonotype was seen ten or more times. The V call is TRBV11-3, the J call TRBJ2-3, with 8 bases aligning to TRBD1. Trimming cost V 1 base and J 14 bases; bases outside gene matches: 8. Germline V gene lookup returns CDR1 SGHNT and CDR2 YENEEA. The CDR3 is made up of 13 amino acids. CDR3 amino acids: CASSLAPGGLPYF. For the CDR3, the DNA is TGTGCCAGCAGCTTAGCCCCAGGGGGCCTGCCGTATTTT.

The V gene is TRBV5-1, the J gene TRBJ2-5, with 7 positions matching TRBD2. From germline, CDR1 is SGHRS and CDR2 YFSETQ. V trimming: 7 bases; J trimming: 4 bases; junction bases outside the gene matches: 10. This CDR3 region has 14 residues. Here the CDR3 reads CASELSGRGETQYF. CDR3 sequence (DNA): TGCGCCAGCGAACTTAGCGGGCGAGGAGAGACCCAGTACTTC.

The chain recombines TRBV25-1 with TRBJ2-1, with D hard to call. The CDR3 extends over 17 amino acids. V gave up 6 bases and J gave up 4 bases, with 22 bases separating them. Germline CDR1 and CDR2: MGHDK and SYGVNS. CDR3 nucleotide sequence: TGTGCCAGCAGCCCCCGAATGATAATGGGCTTGTACAATGAGCAGTTCTTC. This translates into CASSPRMIMGLYNEQFF.

This clonotype was observed many times. This chain joins TRBV6-1 and TRBJ1-3, with D unclear. V was cut by 6 bases and J by 0 bases, with 9 bases left in between. There are 14 residues in the CDR3. The germline V gene encodes CDR1 MNHNS and CDR2 SASEGT. The DNA for the CDR3 is TGTGCCAGCAGCTACATCACCTCTGGAAACACCATATATTTT. Amino acids: CASSYITSGNTIYF.

In its sample, this clonotype was seen many times. The chain has TRBV20-1 and TRBJ2-1; 9 nucleotides match TRBD2. Unmatched junction bases numbered 5, after V lost 5 bases and J lost 6 bases. Per germline, CDR1 DFQATT and CDR2 SNEGSKA (reference sequence). This CDR3 has 13 amino acids. The CDR3 coding sequence is TGCAGTGCTTATAGCGGGAGATTCAATGAGCAGTTCTTC. Translation gives CSAYSGRFNEQFF.

This clonotype appeared many times. The chain combines TRBV20-1 with TRBJ2-7, with 10 nucleotides matching TRBD1. V was pared by 7 bases and J by 5 bases, with 8 bases of the junction left unmatched. Germline loops: CDR1 DFQATT, CDR2 SNEGSKA (reference sequence). The CDR3 length is 13 residues. The CDR3: CSVSGTGVNEQYF. In DNA, the CDR3 is TGCAGTGTATCCGGGACAGGGGTTAACGAGCAGTACTTC.

The chain combines TRBV18 with TRBJ1-2; TRBD1 is a possible D gene (6 bases). V lost 3 bases to trimming and J lost 1 base, with 12 bases between them. The germline CDR1 and CDR2 sequences are KGHSH and LQKENI. The CDR3 sequence is 15 residues long. CDR3: CASSPGQPINYGYTF. CDR3 DNA sequence: TGTGCCAGCTCACCTGGACAGCCGATTAACTATGGCTACACCTTC.

Many counts were recorded for this clonotype. The chain combines TRBV24-1 with TRBJ2-3; D is undetermined. V was clipped by 4 bases and J by 6 bases, with 7 bases between them. Germline CDR1 is KGHDR and CDR2 is SFDVKD. There are 12 residues in the CDR3. The CDR3 bases are TGTGCCACCAGTGAGTTTCAGGATACGCAGTATTTT. This encodes CATSEFQDTQYF.

This clonotype was seen at least ten times. This chain joins TRBV29-1 and TRBJ2-1, with a weak D call TRBD2 (5 bases). The CDR3 runs to 15 residues. The V gene lost 8 bases and the J gene lost 1 base, with 18 bases spanning the gap. The germline CDR1 and CDR2 sequences are SQVTM and ANQGSEA. The CDR3 DNA reads as TGCAGCCCGAGGAGGTGGGAGAGGTCCTACAATGAGCAGTTCTTC. It specifies CSPRRWERSYNEQFF.

This clonotype was seen only a few times. V and J are TRBV5-6 and TRBJ2-2; D is ambiguous. V lost 0 bases and J 8 bases, leaving 14 bases between the germline ends. The V gene's germline CDR1 is SGHDT and CDR2 YYEEEE. The CDR3 contains 15 residues. Here the CDR3 DNA reads TGTGCCAGCAGCTTGGATGGACGCGGTCCGGGGGAGCTGTTTTTT. The encoded protein is CASSLDGRGPGELFF.

The rearrangement joins TRBV10-3 to TRBJ1-4; perhaps TRBD1 as D (5 bases). Germline CDR1 and CDR2: ENHRY and SYGVKD. Deletions cut 1 base from V and 7 bases from J, with 10 bases between. CDR3 size: 14 residues. The CDR3 nucleotides are TGTGCCATCAGTGAGTGGGGGTCAGTTGAAAAACTGTTTTTT. Residues: CAISEWGSVEKLFF.

The genes are TRBV5-1 and TRBJ2-7; TRBD2 matches at 9 bases. CDR3 length: 15 amino acids. Germline assignment: CDR1 SGHRS and CDR2 YFSETQ. V trimming: 6 bases; J trimming: 2 bases; junction bases outside the gene matches: 9. CDR3 sequence (DNA): TGCGCCAGCACAAATAGCGGGAGCATTGCCTACGAGCAGTACTTC. Translated, it gives CASTNSGSIAYEQYF.

V is TRBV7-9 and J is TRBJ2-1; the D is unclear. V was trimmed by 3 bases and J by 4 bases, leaving 7 bases between them. The V gene's germline CDR1 is SEHNR and CDR2 FQNEAQ (reference sequence). The CDR3 sequence is 13 residues long. The CDR3, as DNA: TGTGCCAGCAGCTTTTCGGGTTACAATGAGCAGTTCTTC. This translates into CASSFSGYNEQFF.

This clonotype was counted ten times or more. This chain connects TRBV20-1 to TRBJ2-1; the D is unclear. Germline CDR1 and CDR2: DFQATT and SNEGSKA (reference sequence). This CDR3 is 13 amino acids long. CDR3 sequence: CGAPLLSYNEQFF. In nucleotides, the CDR3 is TGCGGAGCCCCGCTACTATCCTACAATGAGCAGTTCTTC.

A few counts support this clonotype. The junction and the germline gene differ at one end; a read error may be behind it. This chain joins TRBV18 and TRBJ1-2; perhaps TRBD1 as D (5 bases). The CDR3 length is 14 residues. Germline lookup yields CDR1 KGHSH and CDR2 LQKENI. DNA of the CDR3: TGCGCCAGCTCACCAGGTGTGATAGATCGGGGCCACACCTTC. Amino acid sequence: CASSPGVIDRGHTF.

Regarding this clonotype: With a much larger clone just one base away, this may be a read error. The CDR3 end shows no conserved phenylalanine or tryptophan, and so a read error is likely. This chain uses TRBV11-1 with TRBJ2-3; the D is unclear. V lost 6 bases and J 3 bases, leaving 10 bases between the germline ends. The CDR3 runs 13 residues. The germline gives CDR1 SGHAT, CDR2 FQDESV (reference sequence). CDR3 residues: CASRLRSTDTQYY. In DNA, the CDR3 is TGTGCCAGCAGGCTGAGGAGTACAGATACGCAGTATTAT.

This chain connects TRBV7-6 to TRBJ2-7, with TRBD2 matching over 7 bases. Trimming at V came to 2 bases and at J to 4 bases, leaving 5 bases not matched to a gene. Germline V gene lookup returns CDR1 SGHVS and CDR2 FNYEAQ. The CDR3 covers 14 residues. CDR3 coding DNA: TGTGCCAGCAGCTTAAAGCGGGGCGATTACGAGCAGTACTTC. Its protein is CASSLKRGDYEQYF.

The chain is built from TRBV9 and TRBJ2-2, with a possible D match to TRBD1 (6 bases). The ends were cut back, 4 bases at V and 8 bases at J, with 15 bases in the middle. Germline CDR1 SGDLS, CDR2 YYNGEE. The CDR3 is 14 amino acids. In nucleotides, the CDR3 is TGTGCCAGCAGCCCCAGGACAGCCGCTGGGGAGCTGTTTTTT. Translation gives CASSPRTAAGELFF.

This clonotype was seen ten or more times. The genes are TRBV12-3 or TRBV12-4 and TRBJ1-1; D may be TRBD1 (6 bases). V lost 4 bases, J lost 5 bases, and 20 bases lay in between. This CDR3 has 16 amino acids. The CDR3 here is CASSSQTGIKRTEAFF. CDR3 coding DNA: TGTGCCAGCAGTTCACAAACAGGGATTAAGAGGACTGAAGCTTTCTTT.

The chain links TRBV11-2 to TRBJ2-7; 12 bases are shared with TRBD2. Per germline, CDR1 SGHAT and CDR2 FQNNGV. The V segment lost 5 bases and the J segment 6 bases; nucleotides outside the gene matches: 8. The CDR3 loop spans 15 amino acids. The CDR3 DNA reads as TGTGCCAGCAGCCCCGGACTAGCGGGATTTTCCGAGCAGTACTTC. Its translation: CASSPGLAGFSEQYF.

The rearrangement joins TRBV7-8 to TRBJ1-2; D possibly corresponds to TRBD1 (5 bases). Trimming shortened V by 0 bases and J by 8 bases, and 10 bases separated the two germline ends. Germline V CDR1 and CDR2: SGHVS, FQNEAQ. This CDR3 has 13 residues. CDR3 sequence: CASSLAARGGYTF. The DNA of the CDR3 is TGTGCCAGCAGCTTAGCTGCCCGGGGGGGCTACACCTTC.